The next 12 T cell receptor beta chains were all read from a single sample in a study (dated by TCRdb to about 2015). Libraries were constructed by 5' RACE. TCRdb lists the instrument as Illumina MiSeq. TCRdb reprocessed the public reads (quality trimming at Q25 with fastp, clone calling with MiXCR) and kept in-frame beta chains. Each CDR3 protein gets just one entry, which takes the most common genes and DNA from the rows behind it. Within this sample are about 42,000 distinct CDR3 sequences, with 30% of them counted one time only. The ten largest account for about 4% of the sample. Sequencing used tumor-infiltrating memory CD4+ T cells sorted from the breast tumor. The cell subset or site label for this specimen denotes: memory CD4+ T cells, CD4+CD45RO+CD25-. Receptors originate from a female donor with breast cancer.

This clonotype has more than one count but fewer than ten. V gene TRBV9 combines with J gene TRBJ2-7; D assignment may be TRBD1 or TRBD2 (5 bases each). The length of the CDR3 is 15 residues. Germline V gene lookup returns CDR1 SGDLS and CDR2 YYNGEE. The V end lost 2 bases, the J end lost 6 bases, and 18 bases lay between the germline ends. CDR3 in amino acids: CASSVGTSIGGEQYF. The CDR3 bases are TGTGCCAGCAGCGTCGGGACCAGTATAGGAGGCGAGCAGTACTTC.

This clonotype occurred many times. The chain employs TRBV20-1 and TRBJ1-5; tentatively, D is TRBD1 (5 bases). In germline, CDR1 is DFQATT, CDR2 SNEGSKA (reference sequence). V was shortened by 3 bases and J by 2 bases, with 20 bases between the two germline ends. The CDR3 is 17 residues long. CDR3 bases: TGCAGTGCTAGGGGGTCCCTAAGGGGCACGGGCAATCAGCCCCAGCATTTT. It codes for CSARGSLRGTGNQPQHF.

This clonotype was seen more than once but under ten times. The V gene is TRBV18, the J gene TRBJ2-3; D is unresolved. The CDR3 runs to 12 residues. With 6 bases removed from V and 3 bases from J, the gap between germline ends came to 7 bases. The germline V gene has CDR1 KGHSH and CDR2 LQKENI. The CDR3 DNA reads TGTGCCAGCTCCCCCTGGACAGATACGCAGTATTTT. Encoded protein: CASSPWTDTQYF.

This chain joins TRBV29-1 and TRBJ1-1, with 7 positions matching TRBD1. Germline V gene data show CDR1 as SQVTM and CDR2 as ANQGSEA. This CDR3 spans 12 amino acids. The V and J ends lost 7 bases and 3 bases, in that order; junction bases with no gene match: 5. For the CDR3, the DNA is TGCAGCGCTGGCAGGGGGGACACTGAAGCTTTCTTT. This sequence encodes CSAGRGDTEAFF.

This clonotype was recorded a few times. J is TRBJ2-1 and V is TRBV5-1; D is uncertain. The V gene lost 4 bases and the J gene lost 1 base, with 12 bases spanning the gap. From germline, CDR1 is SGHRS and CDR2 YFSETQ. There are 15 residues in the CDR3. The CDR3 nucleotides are TGCGCCAGCAGCCTTAGACCCCCTTCCTACAATGAGCAGTTCTTC. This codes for CASSLRPPSYNEQFF.

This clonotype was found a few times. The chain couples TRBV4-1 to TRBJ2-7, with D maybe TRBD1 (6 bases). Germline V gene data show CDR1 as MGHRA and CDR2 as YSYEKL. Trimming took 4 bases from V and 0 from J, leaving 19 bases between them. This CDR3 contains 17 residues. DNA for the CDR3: TGCGCCAGCAGCCTCCAGACAATAACAGGGAGCTCCTACGAGCAGTACTTC. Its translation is CASSLQTITGSSYEQYF.

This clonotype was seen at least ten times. The DNA of the CDR3 is TGCAGTGCTAGAGATGGGCAGCCCCAGCATTTT. Its protein is CSARDGQPQHF. The chain recombines TRBV20-1 with TRBJ1-5; D ambiguous. The CDR3 runs to 11 residues. CDR1 and CDR2 from the germline V gene are DFQATT and SNEGSKA (reference sequence). V gave up 0 bases and J gave up 7 bases, with 4 bases separating them.

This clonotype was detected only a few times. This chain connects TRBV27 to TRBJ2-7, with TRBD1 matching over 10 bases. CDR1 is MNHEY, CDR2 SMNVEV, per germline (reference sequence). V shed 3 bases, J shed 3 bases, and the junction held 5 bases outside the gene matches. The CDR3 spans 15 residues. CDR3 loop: CASSFRTGGSYEQYF. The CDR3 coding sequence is TGTGCCAGCAGTTTTAGGACAGGGGGAAGCTACGAGCAGTACTTC.

The CDR3 loop is CSVGPKGNQPQHF. The CDR3 bases are TGCAGCGTTGGACCCAAGGGCAATCAGCCCCAGCATTTT. This chain connects TRBV29-1 to TRBJ1-5, with no clear D. The CDR3 covers 13 residues. Germline CDR1 is SQVTM and CDR2 is ANQGSEA. Trimming shortened V by 4 bases and J by 2 bases, and 9 bases separated the two germline ends.

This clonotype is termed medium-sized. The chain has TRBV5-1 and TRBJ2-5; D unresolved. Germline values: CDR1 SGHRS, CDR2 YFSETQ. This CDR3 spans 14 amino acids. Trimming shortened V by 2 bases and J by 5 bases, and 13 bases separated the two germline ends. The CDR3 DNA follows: TGCGCCAGCAGCTTTGGAAGGTTCGAGGAGACCCAGTACTTC. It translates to CASSFGRFEETQYF.

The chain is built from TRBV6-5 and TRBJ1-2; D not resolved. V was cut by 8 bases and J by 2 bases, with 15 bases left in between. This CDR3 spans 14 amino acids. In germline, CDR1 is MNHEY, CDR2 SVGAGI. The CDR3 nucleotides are TGTGCCAGCGGGAGGGCAGGAGGGAACTATGGCTACACCTTC. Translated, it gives CASGRAGGNYGYTF.

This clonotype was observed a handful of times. DNA of the CDR3: TGTGCCAGCAGCTTAGCAGGTAGCGGGAGCATCTACGAGCAGTACTTC. Translated: CASSLAGSGSIYEQYF. The genes are TRBV7-2 and TRBJ2-7; 9 bases are shared with TRBD2. The germline gives CDR1 SGHTA, CDR2 FQGNSA. The CDR3 length is 16 residues. V dropped 0 bases and J dropped 3; count of bases not matched to a gene: 6.